Below, 3 T cell receptor beta chains from the same sample are listed, as sequenced in a study of blood T cell repertoires in COVID-19. Profiling relied on immunoSEQ multiplex PCR, and the TCRdb table lists in-frame clones only, not all of them. The data hold roughly 170,000 clones, with 84% observed a single time. The source material was peripheral blood. The receptors stem from a human donor in a cohort sampled during active COVID-19.

The genes are TRBV4-2 and TRBJ1-2, with D possibly matching TRBD1 (6 bases). The CDR3 length is 19 residues. The germline V gene encodes CDR1 LGHNA and CDR2 YNFKEQ. The V gene lost 4 bases and the J gene lost 5 bases, with 29 bases spanning the gap. The CDR3 reads CASSPPFKGDRGREYGYTF. The CDR3 bases are TGTGCCAGCAGCCCCCCGTTTAAGGGGGATAGGGGACGGGAATATGGCTACACCTTC.

There are a few counts of this clone. CDR3 in DNA: TGTGCCAGCAGCTTGACAGACATCTATGGCTACACCTTC. Translation: CASSLTDIYGYTF. V and J are TRBV7-8 and TRBJ1-2; D possibly corresponds to TRBD1 (5 bases). V was trimmed by 3 bases and J by 4 bases, leaving 9 bases between them. The CDR3 extends over 13 amino acids. Germline CDR1 reads SGHVS; CDR2 reads FQNEAQ. Supplemented by reference TRBV7-8 and TRBJ1-2, the full variable domain reads GAGVSQSPRYKVAKRGQDVALRCDPISGHVSLFWYQQALGQGPEFLTYFQNEAQLDKSGLPSDRFFAERPEGSVSTLKIQRTQQEDSAVYLCASSLTDIYGYTFGSGTRLTVV.

The V and J genes are TRBV19 and TRBJ1-1; D possibly corresponds to TRBD1 (5 bases). The CDR3 spans 16 residues. The V gene's germline CDR1 is LNHDA and CDR2 SQIVND (reference sequence). The V and J ends lost 6 bases and 1 base respectively, with 18 bases between them. The CDR3 is CASRFRGGSGNTEAFF. CDR3 coding DNA: TGTGCCAGTAGATTTCGGGGGGGAAGCGGGAACACTGAAGCTTTCTTT.